Here is one TCR beta chain with its context. What it binds is unknown. Sequencing used immunoSEQ multiplex PCR; TCRdb keeps in-frame clones, though not all of them. The sample holds millions of clones, around nine tenths seen once. The source of the sample is a study of shared clonotypes between healthy human individuals. Study summary: Three plates each covered CD4 naive and memory; CD8 naive two, CD8 memory one. Notes on the study in general: Generally, estimated richness proved larger in naive subsets than it did in memory subsets. Sampling used blood alone; tissue repertoires probably differ.

Germline loops: CDR1 SGHRS, CDR2 YFSETQ. This CDR3 contains 16 residues. Trimming left V 3 bases short and J 8 bases short, with 21 bases between. The rearrangement links TRBV5-1 to TRBJ2-1; D assignment may be TRBD1 or TRBD2 (5 bases each). This TCR was recovered from a man younger than 30 in good health. Material for sequencing was naive CD4+ T cells sorted from blood. The sample's subset: CD45RA+ positively selected. The CDR3 sequence: CASSYEGRGLVDEQFF. DNA of the CDR3: TGCGCCAGCAGCTATGAGGGGCGTGGCCTCGTCGATGAGCAGTTCTTC.